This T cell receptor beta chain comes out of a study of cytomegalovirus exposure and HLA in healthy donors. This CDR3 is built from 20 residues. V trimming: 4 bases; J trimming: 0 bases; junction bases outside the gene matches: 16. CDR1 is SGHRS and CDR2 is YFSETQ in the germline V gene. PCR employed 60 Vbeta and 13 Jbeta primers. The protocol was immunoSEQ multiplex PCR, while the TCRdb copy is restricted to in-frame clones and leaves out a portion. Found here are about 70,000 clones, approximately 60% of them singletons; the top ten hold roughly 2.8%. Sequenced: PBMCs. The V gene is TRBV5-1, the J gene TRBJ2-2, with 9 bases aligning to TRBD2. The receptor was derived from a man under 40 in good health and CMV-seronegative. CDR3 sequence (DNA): TGCGCCAGCAGCCCCTGGGGGGCAGCGGGGGGCCCCTCGAACACCGGGGAGCTGTTTTTT. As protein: CASSPWGAAGGPSNTGELFF. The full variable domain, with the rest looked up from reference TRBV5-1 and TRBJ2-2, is KAGVTQTPRYLIKTRGQQVTLSCSPISGHRSVSWYQQTPGQGLQFLFEYFSETQRNKGNFPGRFSGRQFSNSRSEMNVSTLELGDSALYLCASSPWGAAGGPSNTGELFFGEGSRLTVL.